This T cell receptor (beta chain) was identified during a study of regulatory T cells in long-lasting Graves disease (dated by TCRdb to the early 2020s). Looking at the study overall: In the newly diagnosed Graves' disease group, patients had been taking antithyroid drugs for less than 3 months. A total of roughly 33 samples underwent TCR sequencing: roughly 13 from persistent and about 20 from newly diagnosed Graves' disease patients. Peripheral blood TCR sequencing and RNA sequencing compared persistent Graves' disease patients with newly diagnosed Graves' disease patients. The study was registered as a clinical trial and conducted in China.

Library construction relied on multiplex PCR. Sequenced on an Illumina HiSeq 4000. iRepertoire HTBI primers and Arm-PCR amplification of CDR3 regions were used to construct TCR beta libraries. Gel purification was performed on PCR products prior to sequencing. From the authors' description of their analysis: A total of 62 TRBV and 14 TRBJ segments were identified across samples and were used for gene usage analysis of CDR3 amino acid clonotypes. COPE and FqMerger were used to merge the filtered high-quality paired reads into contigs. Contigs were aligned with BLAST to IMGT TRBV, TRBD and TRBJ reference genes, and CDR3 was defined per IMGT. Any clonotype with a frequency above 0.1% was classified as a highly expanded clone. Shannon entropy served as the measure of repertoire diversity, while the Gini coefficient captured V-J evenness. Clonotypes shared by more than one individual were considered public. Using fastp at Q25 and MiXCR, TCRdb reprocessed the public reads and kept productive beta chains. Each CDR3 protein gets just one entry, which takes the most common genes and DNA from the rows behind it. These V and J calls originate from TCRdb's pipeline instead of the authors' own analysis. Within this sample are fewer than 650,000 distinct CDR3 sequences, with approximately 16% of them counted one time only. The ten top clones hold around 12% of the sample.

The CDR3 spans 15 residues, from the cysteine through the phenylalanine. This entry keeps only the CDR3 DNA: 45 bases, framed from base 1. Based on the germline V gene, the CDR1 and CDR2 sequences are MNHNS and SASEGT. After removal of 7 bases from V and 1 base from J, the junction retains 6 bases not matched to a gene. This clonotype was detected a few times. Its antigen remains unidentified. Base quality data are lacking; no much larger clone is found one base away. Sample time point, as interpreted from the label and publication: newly diagnosed GD, antithyroid drugs for less than 3 months. RNA was extracted from PBMCs in TRIzol for both TCR sequencing and RNA sequencing. The diagnosis of Graves' disease followed American Thyroid Association guidelines. Recruitment of patients was carried out at an endocrinology department in Xi'an, China. Each patient gave 7 to 9.5 milliliters of peripheral blood, collected in an EDTA anticoagulant tube. Ficoll Paque Plus density gradient separation was used to isolate PBMCs, and no further T cell sorting was done. RNA quality was checked with an Agilent 2100 Bioanalyzer and agarose gel, and concentration with a NanoDrop 2000.

Results the study describes overall, beyond this receptor: Only peripheral blood was studied, because thyroid tissue, the primary lesion, was inaccessible. Persistent patients shared more public clonotypes among themselves (around 3,000) than newly diagnosed patients did (approximately 970). Only the TCR beta chain was sequenced and analyzed. Lower TCR Shannon entropy and fewer highly expanded clones were observed in persistent Graves' disease patients than in newly diagnosed patients, which suggested clonal expansion. The authors acknowledged the small sample size as a limitation that may reduce accuracy. Preferential use of TRBV28, TRBJ1-2 and TRBJ2-5 was observed in persistent disease, whereas TRBV20-1 and TRBJ2-1 were favored in newly diagnosed disease.

The same specimen was also included in a second study, on T cells in Graves' hyperthyroidism and ophthalmopathy. That second publication adds: Graves' hyperthyroidism was defined as stable when no progression to ophthalmopathy occurred over 18 months of follow-up. The hyperthyroidism patients were between 18 and 65 years old and newly diagnosed, with a disease duration of less than 2 months. Exclusion was applied to patients with uncontrolled infections, other autoimmune diseases, pregnancy or lactation. Diagnoses were based on clinical symptoms, serum thyroxine and TRAb, thyroid ultrasound and orbital computed tomography. A first-round RT-PCR of the TCR CDR3 used the HTBI primer set with the Qiagen OneStep RT-PCR kit. Blood samples also contained most of the expanded thyroid clonotypes (frequency above 0.001), which suggests that blood repertoires may reflect thyroid immune responses. In cross-validation, a model built on a 13 V-J signature told ophthalmopathy apart from stable hyperthyroidism with approximately 91% sensitivity and about 81% specificity, and in testing the same model reached 80%/75%. During validation, the model predicted progression to ophthalmopathy a median of approximately 7 months ahead of onset, with more than 55% sensitivity and more than 72% specificity. To identify distinguishing TCR V-J signatures, a discovery cohort of about 100 patients was used, comprising fewer than 45 with Graves' ophthalmopathy and about 59 with stable Graves' hyperthyroidism. Whether ophthalmopathy could be predicted prospectively was tested in an independent validation cohort made up of 18 to 20 hyperthyroidism patients plus 17 patients who later progressed to ophthalmopathy. The approximately 95 discovery patients were divided at random into training and test sets in a 7:3 ratio. In addition, the study compared T-cell repertoires in thyroid tissue and in blood from over 5 Graves' hyperthyroidism patients. After blood sampling, hyperthyroidism patients were treated with methimazole at a starting dose of 30 mg daily, and ophthalmopathy patients were treated with high-dose intravenous methylprednisolone. The libraries were constructed in a second round of multiplex PCR and then size-selected and purified. Paired-end sequencing of the libraries was performed with 100 bp reads on an Illumina HiSeq2000. SOAPnuke was used to process the raw data, removing reads that contained adapters or uncalled bases, had a mean Phred below 15, or lacked an exact match to the constant primer or identifier. High-quality paired reads were merged using COPE v1.2.5, and each unique nucleotide sequence was defined as a clonotype. Clonotypes were aligned to IMGT TRBV, TRBD and TRBJ reference segments using MiTCR v1.1. The analysis was restricted to V-J combinations with a frequency above 0.0001, which together covered 99.2% of the repertoires. The TCS score was defined as the ratio of F50 (clonal expansion) to E x V (chaos), calculated using BLOSUM62-based TCRdist between CDR3 peptides within each V-J. Welch's t-statistics and random forest reduced some 510 V-J features to roughly 13, which were used in a naive Bayes classifier (R e1071). Sample size was not statistically predetermined, and blinding of investigators to group allocation was not performed. TCR Vbeta CDR3 sequencing of 135 peripheral blood samples (43 ophthalmopathy, about 75 hyperthyroidism and around 17 progressor patients) is reported in the paper.

This sample comprised peripheral blood mononuclear cells (PBMCs), obtained at new diagnosis, from a patient treated with antithyroid drugs. The rearranged chain carries TRBV6-1 and TRBJ2-4, with 8 junctional bases fitting TRBD1. This sequence originates from a young man with Graves disease. Donor details come from another sample of the same person, matched by shared clones. The nucleotides read TGTGCCAGCAAGGCAGGGGGCAACGCCAAAAACATTCAGTACTTC. Its protein is CASKAGGNAKNIQYF.